Following are 20 T cell receptor beta chains from one sample sequenced in a study of T-cell reconstitution after alpha-beta-depleted transplantation in children. Unique molecular identifiers tagged the TCRbeta library. A single record per CDR3 protein comes from TCRdb applying MiXCR to the PCR reads. Among about 980,000 distinct CDR3 sequences listed, about 31% were seen once. Sequencing was performed on PBMCs, mostly from graft donor cells, taken 360 days after TCRalphabeta/CD19-depleted stem cell transplant. These receptors all come from a boy younger than two who had a stem cell transplant for SCID, so the T cells may come from the graft donor.

The CDR3 DNA follows: TGCGCCAGCAGCGCCAGCCCGGGAGCGGGTCAGCCCCAGCATTTT. This sequence encodes CASSASPGAGQPQHF. This chain links TRBV5-1 with TRBJ1-5; D uncertain. The V end lost 4 bases, the J end lost 6 bases, and 17 bases lay between the germline ends. Germline V gene data show CDR1 as SGHRS and CDR2 as YFSETQ. CDR3 length equals 15 residues.

In its sample, this clonotype was seen a few times. The junction departs from the called germline gene at one end, perhaps through a read error. CDR3 sequence: CASSFRGYFFF. Written as DNA, the CDR3 is TGTGCCAGCAGTTTCCGGGGGTATTTTTTCTTC. This rearrangement joins TRBV12-3 or TRBV12-4 to TRBJ2-4; perhaps TRBD2 as D (6 bases). The CDR3 sequence is 11 residues long.

The DNA of the CDR3 is TGCGCCAGCAGCCGGACCTTGCCAGGGGGCACCATGAGGAACACTGAAGCTTTCTTT. Residues: CASSRTLPGGTMRNTEAFF. The rearrangement links TRBV4-3 to TRBJ1-1, with 8 bases lining up with TRBD1. CDR1 is LGHNA, CDR2 YSLEER, per germline. The CDR3 length is 19 residues. V shed 4 bases and J 1 base; nucleotides not matched to a gene: 17.

The chain employs TRBV6-2 or TRBV6-3 and TRBJ2-1; D unresolved. Trimming stripped 6 bases from V and 9 bases from J, with 12 bases between. Germline assignment: CDR1 MNHEY and CDR2 SVGEGT. The CDR3 consists of 12 residues. The CDR3 region is CASRQSVAEQFF. In DNA, the CDR3 is TGTGCCAGCAGACAATCGGTAGCTGAGCAGTTCTTC.

This clonotype was found a few times. The chain employs TRBV10-3 and TRBJ2-7; D is tentatively TRBD1 or TRBD2 (5 bases each). This CDR3 comprises 13 residues. The V gene lost 7 bases and the J gene lost 2 bases, with 12 bases spanning the gap. Looked up from germline, CDR1 is ENHRY and CDR2 is SYGVKD. The CDR3 DNA reads TGTGCCATCACCGGGACGGATGCCTACGAGCAGTACTTC. Protein product: CAITGTDAYEQYF.

A few counts support this clonotype. The rearrangement links TRBV5-1 to TRBJ1-4; D remains ambiguous. The CDR3 consists of 16 residues. Germline V gene sequence: CDR1 SGHRS, CDR2 YFSETQ. Trimming shortened V by 3 bases and J by 2 bases, and 14 bases separated the two germline ends. This chain's CDR3 is CASSWTGTPTNEKLFF. The CDR3 bases are TGCGCCAGCAGCTGGACGGGTACCCCCACTAATGAAAAACTGTTTTTT.

The CDR3 nucleotides are TGTGCCAGCAGCTTAGTTATCGGGGGCTCCTACAATGAGCAGTTCTTC. It translates to CASSLVIGGSYNEQFF. The chain carries TRBV7-2 and TRBJ2-1; tentatively, D is TRBD2 (6 bases). The CDR3 length is 16 residues. V lost 1 base and J lost 0, with 10 bases in between. Per the germline V gene, CDR1 is SGHTA and CDR2 is FQGNSA.

The genes are TRBV12-3 or TRBV12-4 and TRBJ2-7; tentatively, D is TRBD2 (5 bases). This CDR3 has 14 amino acids. V dropped 3 bases and J dropped 0 bases, with 9 bases sitting between them. The CDR3 DNA is TGTGCCAGCAGTTTGGAGGTCTTCTCCTACGAGCAGTACTTC. Translating gives CASSLEVFSYEQYF.

This clonotype has a single count. This chain links TRBV25-1 with TRBJ2-5, with D maybe TRBD2 (5 bases). CDR1 is MGHDK, CDR2 SYGVNS, per germline. The CDR3 covers 15 residues. V was clipped by 1 base and J by 7 bases, with 16 bases between them. Here the CDR3 reads CASSESFTPRGTQYF. The CDR3 DNA sequence: TGTGCCAGCAGTGAATCGTTTACTCCTCGGGGGACCCAGTACTTC.

V and J are TRBV4-1 and TRBJ2-1; no clear D. The CDR3 has 17 amino acids. Germline CDR1 reads MGHRA; CDR2 reads YSYEKL. V lost 0 bases, J lost 6 bases, and 18 bases lay in between. CDR3 nucleotide sequence: TGCGCCAGCAGCCAAGATCAAACCTTCGGGTTCGGCAATGAGCAGTTCTTC. Translation gives CASSQDQTFGFGNEQFF.

The chain recombines TRBV4-3 with TRBJ2-5; D is ambiguous. The CDR3 loop spans 14 amino acids. CDR1 and CDR2 (germline): LGHNA, YSLEER. V gave up 4 bases and J gave up 3 bases, with 12 bases separating them. The CDR3 sequence: CASSPGVVKETQYF. In DNA, the CDR3 is TGCGCCAGCAGCCCAGGAGTGGTAAAAGAGACCCAGTACTTC.

The J gene is TRBJ2-3, the V gene TRBV24-1; the match to TRBD1 covers 8 bases. This CDR3 spans 14 amino acids. The trim removed 3 bases at V and 7 bases at J, leaving 5 bases unmatched. Germline CDR1 and CDR2: KGHDR and SFDVKD. The CDR3 loop reads CATSDHGTGNTQYF. The CDR3, as DNA: TGTGCCACCAGTGATCACGGGACAGGTAATACGCAGTATTTT.

The rearrangement links TRBV24-1 to TRBJ1-5; no firm D call. The germline V and J ends were trimmed by 1 base and 0 bases, with 9 bases remaining between them. Germline loops: CDR1 KGHDR, CDR2 SFDVKD. The CDR3 contains 16 residues. CDR3 nucleotide sequence: TGTGCCACCAGTGATTTTCCAGGATATAGCAATCAGCCCCAGCATTTT. This encodes CATSDFPGYSNQPQHF.

The chain couples TRBV20-1 to TRBJ1-1; D unclear. Germline V lookup: CDR1 DFQATT, CDR2 SNEGSKA (reference sequence). The V end was cut by 0 bases, the J end by 7 bases, with 15 bases between. There are 14 residues in the CDR3. The CDR3 loop is CSARDSRRRDEAFF. The CDR3 coding sequence is TGCAGTGCTAGAGATTCCAGAAGAAGGGATGAAGCTTTCTTT.

To note about this clonotype: At one end, the junction sequence differs from germline, possibly due to a read error. The J gene is TRBJ2-2, the V gene TRBV7-2; 8 nucleotides agree with TRBD2. Germline CDR1 SGHTA, CDR2 FQGNSA. This CDR3 region has 16 residues. CDR3 DNA sequence: TGTGCCAGCAGCCCCACCGCGGGGGGTTACACCGGGGAACTGTTTTTT. Protein product: CASSPTAGGYTGELFF.

The V call is TRBV29-1, the J call TRBJ2-7; D might be TRBD2 (6 bases). The CDR3 is made up of 17 amino acids. Germline values: CDR1 SQVTM, CDR2 ANQGSEA. The ends were cut back, 3 bases at V and 3 bases at J, with 24 bases in the middle. The CDR3 reads CSVEWTGVVSKGYEQYF. The CDR3 nucleotides read TGCAGCGTTGAGTGGACGGGAGTCGTGTCAAAGGGCTACGAGCAGTACTTC.

This clonotype showed up just a few times. The rearrangement links TRBV7-8 to TRBJ1-4, with 10 bases aligning to TRBD1. The germline V gene encodes CDR1 SGHVS and CDR2 FQNEAQ. This CDR3 has 16 amino acids. The V segment lost 3 bases and the J segment 11 bases; nucleotides outside the gene matches: 12. The CDR3 here is CASSFRDRGLRGKLFF. In DNA, the CDR3 is TGTGCCAGCAGCTTCCGGGACAGGGGCCTTAGGGGGAAACTGTTTTTT.

The V call is TRBV6-2 or TRBV6-3, the J call TRBJ2-5; D is ambiguous. The germline V gene encodes CDR1 MNHEY and CDR2 SVGEGT. The V and J ends lost 6 bases and 2 bases respectively, with 10 bases between them. The CDR3 spans 13 residues. CDR3 DNA: TGTGCCAGCAGCCAATCCGGGCAAGAGACCCAGTACTTC. Translation gives CASSQSGQETQYF.

A few counts support this clonotype. The genes are TRBV12-3 or TRBV12-4 and TRBJ2-3; 10 nucleotides line up with TRBD2. V lost 3 bases, J lost 2 bases, and 5 bases stayed unmatched. CDR3 size: 16 residues. CDR3 nucleotides: TGTGCCAGCAGTTTCTACCTAGCGGGGGTCACAGATACGCAGTATTTT. As protein: CASSFYLAGVTDTQYF.

This clonotype showed up just a few times. This sequence joins TRBV3-1 and TRBJ1-3; D call uncertain. Per the germline V gene, CDR1 is LGHDT and CDR2 is YNNKEL (reference sequence). V was clipped by 3 bases and J by 0 bases, with 12 bases between them. The CDR3 has 16 residues. CDR3 nucleotides: TGTGCCAGCAGCCACAGGACGTCCTCCTCTGGAAACACCATATATTTT. It codes for CASSHRTSSSGNTIYF.